Below, one T cell receptor (beta chain) is given with its context. Its antigen is currently unknown. The entry originates in a study of cytomegalovirus exposure and HLA in healthy donors. V was clipped by 2 bases and J by 1 base; unmatched bases: 4. The length of the CDR3 is 15 residues. Germline CDR1 and CDR2: MNHNY and SVGAGI (reference sequence). Primers for the PCR totalled 60 Vbeta and 13 Jbeta. The assay was immunoSEQ multiplex PCR, and TCRdb's table has in-frame clones only and misses some. This repertoire includes 60,000 to 100,000 clones. Findings and limits, study-wide: Some segments of the V type, notably TRBV6-2 and TRBV6-3, were excluded as indistinguishable. In a later analysis, V- and J-gene trimming of beta chains associated with a DCLRE1C missense variant, replicated independently.

Sampled while nominally healthy, donors likely had unrecorded immune exposures. This chain uses TRBV6-6 with TRBJ1-1; 7 bases are a match to TRBD1. This sequence was found in a man aged 30 to 45 in good health and CMV-seronegative. Sequencing was carried out using PBMCs. The CDR3 coding sequence is TGTGCCAGCAGTTACCCACAGGGGCAGAACACTGAAGCTTTCTTT. Translating it yields CASSYPQGQNTEAFF.